Detailed here is one T cell receptor (beta chain). Its cognate antigen is unknown. The data were taken from a study of blood T cells in healthy people across ages. The study's findings and limits: More naive CD4+ cells and higher diversity marked long-lived donors relative to aged donors.

Alongside a J-beta primer mix, a sample-barcoded 5' primer served in a second PCR lasting roughly 6 to 11 cycles. Unique molecular identifiers of 12 random nucleotides labeled each cDNA. Samples each returned at least 3 million CDR3-containing paired-end reads. TCRdb reprocessed the 5' RACE reads with MiXCR, giving one entry per CDR3 protein. The data hold about 1.4 million distinct CDR3 sequences, with approximately 59% observed a single time. This CDR3 region has 14 residues. The germline V and J ends were trimmed by 1 base and 4 bases, with 9 bases remaining between them. Germline-derived CDR1 and CDR2 are SGHTA and FQGNSA.

The sample comprised blood. The chain couples TRBV7-2 to TRBJ2-3; D gene ambiguous. The receptor comes from a man younger than 35 in good health. The CDR3 reads CASSLDVGPDTQYF. The CDR3 DNA follows: TGTGCCAGCAGCTTAGATGTGGGTCCAGATACGCAGTATTTT.